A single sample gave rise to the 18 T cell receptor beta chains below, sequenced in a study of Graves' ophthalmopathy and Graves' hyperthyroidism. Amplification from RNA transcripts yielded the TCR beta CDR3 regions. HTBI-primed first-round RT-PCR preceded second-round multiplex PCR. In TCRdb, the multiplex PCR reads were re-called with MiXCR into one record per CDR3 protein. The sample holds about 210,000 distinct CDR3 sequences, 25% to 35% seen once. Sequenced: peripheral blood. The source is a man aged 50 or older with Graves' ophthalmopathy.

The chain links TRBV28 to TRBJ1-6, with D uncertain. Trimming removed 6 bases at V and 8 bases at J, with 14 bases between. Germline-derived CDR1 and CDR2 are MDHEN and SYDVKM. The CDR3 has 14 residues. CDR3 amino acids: CASSLVASDSPLHF. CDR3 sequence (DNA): TGTGCCAGCAGCTTGGTCGCGTCGGATTCACCCCTCCACTTT.

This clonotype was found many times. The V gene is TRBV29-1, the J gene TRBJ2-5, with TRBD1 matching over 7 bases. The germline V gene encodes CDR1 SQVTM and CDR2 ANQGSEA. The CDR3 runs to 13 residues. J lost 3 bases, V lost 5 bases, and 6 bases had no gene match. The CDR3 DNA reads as TGCAGCGTTATCGACAGGGCGGAAGAGACCCAGTACTTC. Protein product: CSVIDRAEETQYF.

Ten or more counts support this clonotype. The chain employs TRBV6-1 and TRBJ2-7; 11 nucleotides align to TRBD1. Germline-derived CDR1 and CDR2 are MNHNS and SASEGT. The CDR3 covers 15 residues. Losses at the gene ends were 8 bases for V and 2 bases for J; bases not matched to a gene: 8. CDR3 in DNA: TGTGCCAGCGGAACTGGGACAGGGGGGCCCTACGAGCAGTACTTC. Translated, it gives CASGTGTGGPYEQYF.

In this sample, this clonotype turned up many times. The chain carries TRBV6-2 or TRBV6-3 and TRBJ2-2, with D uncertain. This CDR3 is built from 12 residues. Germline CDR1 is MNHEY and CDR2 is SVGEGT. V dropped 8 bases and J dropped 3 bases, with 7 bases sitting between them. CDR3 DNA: TGTGCCAGCTGTAGGTACACCGGGGAGCTGTTTTTT. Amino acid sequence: CASCRYTGELFF.

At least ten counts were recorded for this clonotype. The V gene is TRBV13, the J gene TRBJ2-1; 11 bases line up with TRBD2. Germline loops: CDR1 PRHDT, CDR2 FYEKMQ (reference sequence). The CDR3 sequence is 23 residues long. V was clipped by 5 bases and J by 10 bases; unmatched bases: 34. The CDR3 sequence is CASSQAPGLAEQRGTLLGGEQFF. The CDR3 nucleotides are TGTGCCAGCAGCCAAGCCCCGGGACTAGCGGAGCAGCGGGGGACTTTGCTCGGGGGAGAGCAGTTCTTC.

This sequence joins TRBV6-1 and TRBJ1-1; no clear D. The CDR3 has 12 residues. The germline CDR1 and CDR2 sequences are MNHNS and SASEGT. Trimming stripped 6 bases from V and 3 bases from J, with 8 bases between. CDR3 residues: CASSQWDTEAFF. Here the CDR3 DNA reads TGTGCCAGCAGCCAGTGGGACACTGAAGCTTTCTTT.

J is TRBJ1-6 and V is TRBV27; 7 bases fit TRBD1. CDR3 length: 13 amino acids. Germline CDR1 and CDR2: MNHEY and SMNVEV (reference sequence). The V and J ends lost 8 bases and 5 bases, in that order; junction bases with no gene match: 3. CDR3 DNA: TGTGCCAGCCAACAGGGGCATAATTCACCCCTCCACTTT. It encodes CASQQGHNSPLHF.

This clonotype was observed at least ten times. The CDR3 protein is CASSLDPAANTEAFF. The CDR3, as DNA: TGTGCCAGCAGCTTAGATCCGGCAGCGAACACTGAAGCTTTCTTT. This chain joins TRBV11-2 and TRBJ1-1, with D unclear. This CDR3 spans 15 amino acids. V gave up 0 bases and J gave up 1 base, with 9 bases separating them. Germline-derived CDR1 and CDR2 are SGHAT and FQNNGV.

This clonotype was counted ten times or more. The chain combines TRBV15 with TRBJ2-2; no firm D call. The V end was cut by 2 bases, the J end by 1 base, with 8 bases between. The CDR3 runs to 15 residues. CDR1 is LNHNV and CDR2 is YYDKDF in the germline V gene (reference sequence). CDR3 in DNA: TGTGCCACCAGCAGACCCCCCATGAACACCGGGGAGCTGTTTTTT. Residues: CATSRPPMNTGELFF.

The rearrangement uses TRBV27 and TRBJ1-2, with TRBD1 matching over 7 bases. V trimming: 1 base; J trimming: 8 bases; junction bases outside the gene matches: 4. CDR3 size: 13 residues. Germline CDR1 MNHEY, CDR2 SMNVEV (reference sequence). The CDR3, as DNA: TGTGCCAGCAGTTTATATACAGGGGACGGCTACACCTTC. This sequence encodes CASSLYTGDGYTF.

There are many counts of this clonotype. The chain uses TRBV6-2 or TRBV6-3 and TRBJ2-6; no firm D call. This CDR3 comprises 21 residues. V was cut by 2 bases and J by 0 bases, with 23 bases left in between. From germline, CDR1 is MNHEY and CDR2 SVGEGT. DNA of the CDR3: TGTGCCAGCAGTTACGCGGTCGCGAGGCTCCCTCGCCTCTCTGGGGCCAACGTCCTGACTTTC. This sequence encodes CASSYAVARLPRLSGANVLTF.

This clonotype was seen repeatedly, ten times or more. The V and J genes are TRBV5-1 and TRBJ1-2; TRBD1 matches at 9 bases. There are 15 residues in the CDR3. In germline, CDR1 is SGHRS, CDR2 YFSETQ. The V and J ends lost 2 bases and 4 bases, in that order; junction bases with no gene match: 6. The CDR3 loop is CASSFSTGGAYGYTF. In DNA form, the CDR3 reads TGCGCCAGCAGCTTTTCCACAGGGGGCGCCTATGGCTACACCTTC.

The CDR3 loop is CASSSFPNQPQHF. The CDR3 DNA follows: TGTGCCAGCAGTTCGTTTCCCAATCAGCCCCAGCATTTT. This chain connects TRBV28 to TRBJ1-5; D unclear. Trimming removed 4 bases from V and 3 bases from J, with 7 bases in between. This CDR3 comprises 13 residues. From germline, CDR1 is MDHEN and CDR2 SYDVKM.

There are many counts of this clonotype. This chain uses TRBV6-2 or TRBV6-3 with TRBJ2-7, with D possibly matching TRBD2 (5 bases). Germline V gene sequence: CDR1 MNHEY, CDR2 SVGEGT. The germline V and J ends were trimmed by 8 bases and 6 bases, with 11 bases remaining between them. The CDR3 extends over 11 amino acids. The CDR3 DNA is TGTGCCAGCGGGGTTAGCGTCGAGCAGTACTTC. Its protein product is CASGVSVEQYF.

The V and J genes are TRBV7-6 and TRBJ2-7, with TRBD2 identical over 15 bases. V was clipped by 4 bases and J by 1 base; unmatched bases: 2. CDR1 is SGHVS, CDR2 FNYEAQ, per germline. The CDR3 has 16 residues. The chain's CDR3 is CASSWGLAGGSYEQYF. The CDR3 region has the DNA TGTGCCAGCAGCTGGGGACTAGCGGGAGGTTCCTACGAGCAGTACTTC.

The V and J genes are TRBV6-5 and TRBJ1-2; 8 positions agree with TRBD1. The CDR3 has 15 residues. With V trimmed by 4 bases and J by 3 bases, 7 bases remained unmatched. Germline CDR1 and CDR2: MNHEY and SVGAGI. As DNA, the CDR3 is TGTGCCAGCAGTTCCGAGCAGGGGGCCTACTATGGCTACACCTTC. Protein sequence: CASSSEQGAYYGYTF.

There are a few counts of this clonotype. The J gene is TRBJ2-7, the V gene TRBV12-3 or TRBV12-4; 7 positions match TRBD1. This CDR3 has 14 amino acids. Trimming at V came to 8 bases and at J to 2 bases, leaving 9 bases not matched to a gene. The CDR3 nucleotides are TGTGCCAGCCGGTCGGGGACAGAGGCCTACGAGCAGTACTTC. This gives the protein CASRSGTEAYEQYF.

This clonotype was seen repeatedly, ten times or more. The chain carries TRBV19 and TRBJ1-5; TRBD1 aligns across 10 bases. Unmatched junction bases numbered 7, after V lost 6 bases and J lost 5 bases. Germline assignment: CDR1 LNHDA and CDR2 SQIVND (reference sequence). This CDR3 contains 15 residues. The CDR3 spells CASSRTGGGDQPQHF. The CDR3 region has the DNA TGTGCCAGTAGCCGGACAGGGGGGGGGGATCAGCCCCAGCATTTT.